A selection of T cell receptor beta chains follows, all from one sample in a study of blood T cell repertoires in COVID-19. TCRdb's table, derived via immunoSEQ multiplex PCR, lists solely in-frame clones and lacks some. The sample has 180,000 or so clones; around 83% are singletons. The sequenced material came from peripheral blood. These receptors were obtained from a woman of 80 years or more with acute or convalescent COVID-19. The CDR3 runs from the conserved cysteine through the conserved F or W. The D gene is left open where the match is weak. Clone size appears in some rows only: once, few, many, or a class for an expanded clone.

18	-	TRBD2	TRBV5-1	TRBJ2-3	CASSFSLRLARERDTQYF	TGCGCCAGCAGCTTCTCCCTCAGACTAGCCCGGGAGCGGGATACGCAGTATTTT
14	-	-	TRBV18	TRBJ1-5	CASSPQGSNQPQHF	TGTGCCAGCTCACCGCAGGGTAGCAATCAGCCCCAGCATTTT
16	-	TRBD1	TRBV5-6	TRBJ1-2	CASSLVVGQGYYGYTF	TGTGCCAGCAGCTTGGTGGTCGGACAGGGGTACTATGGCTACACCTTC
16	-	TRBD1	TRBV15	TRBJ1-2	CATSRGGQGREYGYTF	TGTGCCACCAGCAGAGGCGGACAGGGACGGGAATATGGCTACACCTTC
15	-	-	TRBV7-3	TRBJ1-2	CASSRIPGSSPGYTF	TGTGCCAGCAGCCGCATTCCAGGTTCGTCCCCTGGCTACACCTTC
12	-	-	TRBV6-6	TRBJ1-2	CASSPGVNGYTF	TGTGCCAGCAGTCCAGGGGTGAATGGCTACACCTTC
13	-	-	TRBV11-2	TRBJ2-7	CASSSGMVYEQYF	TGTGCCAGCAGCTCGGGTATGGTCTACGAGCAGTACTTC
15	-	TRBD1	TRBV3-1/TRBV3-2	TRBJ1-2	CASSLGTEINYGYTF	TGTGCCAGCAGCTTAGGGACAGAAATTAACTATGGCTACACCTTC
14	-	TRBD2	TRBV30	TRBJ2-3	CAWSVRGGTDTQYF	TGTGCCTGGAGTGTTCGGGGGGGCACAGATACGCAGTATTTT
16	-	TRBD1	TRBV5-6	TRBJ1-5	CASSLVGDRSNQPQHF	TGTGCCAGCAGCTTGGTTGGGGACAGGAGCAATCAGCCCCAGCATTTT
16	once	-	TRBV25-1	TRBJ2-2	CASSEYRQLNTGELFF	TGTGCCAGCAGTGAATATCGACAGTTGAACACCGGGGAGCTGTTTTTT
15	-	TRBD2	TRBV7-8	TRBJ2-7	CASSLGLAGTYEQYF	TGTGCCAGCAGCCTTGGACTAGCGGGGACCTACGAGCAGTACTTC
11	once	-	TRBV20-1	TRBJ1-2	CSALRAKGYTF	TGCAGTGCCTTGAGGGCGAAAGGCTACACCTTC
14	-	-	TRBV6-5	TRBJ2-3	CASSSPGRRDTQYF	TGTGCCAGCAGTTCCCCCGGGAGACGAGATACGCAGTATTTT
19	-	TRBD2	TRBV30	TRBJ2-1	CAWSVAGGPIIPRFYEQFF	TGTGCCTGGAGTGTTGCGGGAGGGCCGATAATTCCTAGGTTTTATGAGCAGTTCTTC
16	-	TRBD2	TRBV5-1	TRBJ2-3	CASSLAPSGSTDTQYF	TGCGCCAGCAGCTTGGCCCCTAGCGGAAGCACAGATACGCAGTATTTT
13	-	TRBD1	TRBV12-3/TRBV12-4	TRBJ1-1	CASRQQGITEAFF	TGTGCCAGCAGGCAACAGGGGATCACTGAAGCTTTCTTT
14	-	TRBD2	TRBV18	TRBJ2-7	CASSQAGAVYEQYF	TGTGCCAGCTCACAAGCGGGAGCGGTCTACGAGCAGTACTTC
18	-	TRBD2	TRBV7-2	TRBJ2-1	CASSPRSGLAVPYNEQFF	TGTGCCAGCAGCCCCCGTTCGGGGCTAGCGGTACCTTACAATGAGCAGTTCTTC
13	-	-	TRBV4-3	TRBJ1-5	CASSQGGRQPQHF	TGCGCCAGCAGCCAAGGGGGCCGGCAGCCCCAGCATTTT
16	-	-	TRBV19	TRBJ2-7	CASSIAPPRVGGEQYF	TGTGCCAGTAGTATAGCCCCCCCCCGGGTTGGTGGCGAGCAGTACTTC
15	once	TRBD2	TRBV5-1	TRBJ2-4	CASSLGLAGVVIQYF	TGCGCCAGCAGCTTGGGACTAGCGGGAGTAGTCATTCAGTACTTC
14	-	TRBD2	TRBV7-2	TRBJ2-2	CASRLAGYTGELFF	TGTGCCAGCCGGCTAGCGGGCTACACCGGGGAGCTGTTTTTT
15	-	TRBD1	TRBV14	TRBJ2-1	CASSRPRTGVNEQFF	TGTGCCAGCAGCCGGCCGAGGACAGGGGTAAATGAGCAGTTCTTC
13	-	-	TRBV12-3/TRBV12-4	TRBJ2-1	CASIETRNNEQFF	TGTGCCAGCATAGAGACTAGGAACAATGAGCAGTTCTTC